The 27 T cell receptor beta chains in this list originate from one sample, sequenced in a study of shared clonotypes between healthy human individuals (dated by TCRdb to 2018 to 2020). Receptor libraries were prepared by the immunoSEQ multiplex PCR assay. TCRdb limited this immuneACCESS table to in-frame rearrangements with V and J called. A share of clones is missing; checked studies link under half to unresolved V genes, and the rest is unexplained. This sample gives a few million clones in total; more than 85% of them show up just once. The ten biggest clones cover 0.35% to 0.5% of the sample. The sample comprised naive CD4+ T cells from PBMCs. The cell subset or site label, as the study defines it: CD45RA+ positively selected. The source of these receptors is a man aged 18 to 30 in good health. Some clones in this sample may be carry-over from other donors' samples.

The genes are TRBV4-1 and TRBJ1-1; 8 bases are shared with TRBD1. J was trimmed by 5 bases and V by 5 bases; bases with no gene match: 13. The germline CDR1 and CDR2 sequences are MGHRA and YSYEKL. This CDR3 has 16 residues. CDR3 sequence: CASSSQGAGAGTEAFF. Here the CDR3 DNA reads TGCGCCAGCAGCTCCCAGGGGGCAGGGGCGGGGACTGAAGCTTTCTTT.

This chain links TRBV5-5 with TRBJ2-1; tentative D call: TRBD1 (5 bases). Germline CDR1 reads SGHKS; CDR2 reads YYEKEE (reference sequence). The CDR3 has 16 amino acids. The ends were cut back, 3 bases at V and 0 bases at J, with 13 bases in the middle. CDR3 residues: CASSSKGQGSYNEQFF. In nucleotides, the CDR3 is TGTGCCAGCAGCTCGAAGGGCCAGGGCTCCTACAATGAGCAGTTCTTC.

The chain links TRBV7-9 to TRBJ1-6; 9 positions agree with TRBD1. Germline CDR1 SEHNR, CDR2 FQNEAQ (reference sequence). The length of the CDR3 is 15 residues. Losses at the gene ends were 5 bases for V and 9 bases for J; bases not matched to a gene: 8. Here the CDR3 DNA reads TGTGCCAGCAGCCGTTGGGACAGGGTCAGTTCACCCCTCCACTTT. Translation gives CASSRWDRVSSPLHF.

The chain joins TRBV14 to TRBJ2-7, with D uncertain. The CDR3 runs 15 residues. Trimming stripped 1 base from V and 0 bases from J, with 10 bases between. Germline values: CDR1 SGHDN, CDR2 FVKESK. The CDR3, as DNA: TGTGCCAGCAGCCAAGTCCTGGGCAGCTCCTACGAGCAGTACTTC. Amino acids: CASSQVLGSSYEQYF.

This sequence joins TRBV28 and TRBJ2-4; TRBD1 matches 8 bases. The germline gives CDR1 MDHEN, CDR2 SYDVKM. Unmatched junction bases numbered 4, after V lost 5 bases and J lost 1 base. The CDR3 is 15 amino acids. This CDR3 is CASSSNRGAKNIQYF. For the CDR3, the DNA is TGTGCCAGCAGTAGCAACAGGGGGGCCAAAAACATTCAGTACTTC.

The V gene is TRBV5-1, the J gene TRBJ2-3; maybe TRBD2 (5 bases). From germline, CDR1 is SGHRS and CDR2 YFSETQ. This CDR3 region has 16 residues. The V end was cut by 0 bases, the J end by 3 bases, with 14 bases between. In nucleotides, the CDR3 is TGCGCCAGCAGCTTGGGAGCGGACGTGCTGACAGATACGCAGTATTTT. It translates to CASSLGADVLTDTQYF.

This clone has more than one count but fewer than ten. This sample also contains other DNA sequences that code for the same CDR3. The chain combines TRBV5-1 with TRBJ2-7, with 7 bases lining up with TRBD2. Germline V CDR1 and CDR2: SGHRS, YFSETQ. This CDR3 has 14 amino acids. The V segment lost 0 bases and the J segment 3 bases; nucleotides outside the gene matches: 3. CDR3 nucleotide sequence: TGCGCCAGCAGCTTGGACCCGGGAGGCTACGAGCAGTACTTC. Its protein product is CASSLDPGGYEQYF.

Details on this clone: The identical CDR3 is also encoded by other nucleotide sequences in the sample. The rearrangement joins TRBV18 to TRBJ1-3, with D uncertain. In germline, CDR1 is KGHSH, CDR2 LQKENI. The CDR3 contains 13 residues. The V end lost 2 bases, the J end lost 0 bases, and 2 bases lay between the germline ends. CDR3: CASSPGSGNTIYF. Here the CDR3 DNA reads TGTGCCAGCTCACCAGGCTCTGGAAACACCATATATTTT.

This CDR3 reads CASSKVRDSNYGYTF. The CDR3 bases are TGTGCCAGCAGCAAAGTTCGGGACAGTAACTATGGCTACACCTTC. The J gene is TRBJ1-2, the V gene TRBV21-1; the DNA was not compared with TRBD1, the D call given in the table. TRBV21-1 has pseudogene status. The length of the CDR3 is 15 residues.

About this clone: The sample holds other DNA sequences that translate to the same CDR3. The chain joins TRBV18 to TRBJ2-3; a possible D gene is TRBD1 (5 bases). The CDR3 covers 14 residues. Deletions cut 0 bases from V and 2 bases from J, with 6 bases between. CDR1 and CDR2 (germline): KGHSH, LQKENI. In nucleotides, the CDR3 is TGTGCCAGCTCACCACCGACAGTCACAGATACGCAGTATTTT. Protein sequence: CASSPPTVTDTQYF.

This sequence joins TRBV27 and TRBJ2-7; 9 nucleotides match TRBD1. The CDR3 spans 14 residues. Per the germline V gene, CDR1 is MNHEY and CDR2 is SMNVEV (reference sequence). Germline trimming cut 3 bases from V and 3 bases from J; bases unmatched to any gene: 3. As DNA, the CDR3 is TGTGCCAGCAGTTTTTGGGGACAGGGCTACGAGCAGTACTTC. Protein: CASSFWGQGYEQYF.

The gene calls are TRBV29-1 and TRBJ2-1; weak D call: TRBD1 (5 bases). V was trimmed by 4 bases and J by 12 bases, leaving 19 bases between them. There are 13 residues in the CDR3. The germline V gene has CDR1 SQVTM and CDR2 ANQGSEA. CDR3 sequence (DNA): TGCAGCGTTGCGGTACAGGCCTATAAGGGGCAGTTCTTC. This codes for CSVAVQAYKGQFF.

The genes are TRBV2 and TRBJ2-4; TRBD2 matches 8 bases. The V gene's germline CDR1 is SNHLY and CDR2 FYNNEI. The J segment lost 4 bases and the V segment lost 4 bases, leaving 9 bases of the junction unmatched. There are 16 residues in the CDR3. DNA of the CDR3: TGTGCCAGCAGTGGGTATTTGACGGGAGGGAAAAACATTCAGTACTTC. The encoded protein is CASSGYLTGGKNIQYF.

The chain carries TRBV5-1 and TRBJ2-2, with D possibly being TRBD1 or TRBD2 (5 bases each). V lost 1 base and J 1 base, leaving 11 bases between the germline ends. The CDR3 is 16 amino acids. Per germline, CDR1 SGHRS and CDR2 YFSETQ. This chain's CDR3 is CASSLNWGKNTGELFF. The CDR3 nucleotides are TGCGCCAGCAGCTTGAACTGGGGGAAGAACACCGGGGAGCTGTTTTTT.

The V gene is TRBV29-1, the J gene TRBJ2-1; D ambiguous. CDR1 SQVTM and CDR2 ANQGSEA come from the germline V gene. The CDR3 extends over 9 amino acids. V lost 3 bases to trimming and J lost 10 bases, with 4 bases between them. The CDR3 spells CSVETEQFF. The CDR3 bases are TGCAGCGTTGAGACCGAGCAGTTCTTC.

The genes are TRBV7-2 and TRBJ1-1, with D possibly TRBD1 on 5 matching bases. CDR3 size: 15 residues. V was pared by 5 bases and J by 3 bases, with 16 bases between. In germline, CDR1 is SGHTA, CDR2 FQGNSA. CDR3 nucleotides: TGTGCCAGCAGCACGCAAGAGGCAGGGCACACTGAAGCTTTCTTT. The encoded protein is CASSTQEAGHTEAFF.

This clone came up once. This chain connects TRBV28 to TRBJ2-3; tentative D call: TRBD2 (6 bases). V lost 5 bases, J lost 3 bases, and 21 bases lay in between. The CDR3 runs 17 residues. Germline CDR1 and CDR2: MDHEN and SYDVKM. The CDR3 spells CASSPLGGARGTDTQYF. The CDR3 nucleotides read TGTGCCAGCAGTCCCCTTGGCGGGGCCCGGGGAACAGATACGCAGTATTTT.

This chain uses TRBV5-1 with TRBJ1-2; no firm D call. Between the trimmed V and J ends, which lost 10 bases and 0 bases, there was a span of 19 bases. The CDR3 contains 15 residues. Germline CDR1 and CDR2: SGHRS and YFSETQ. CDR3 sequence: CAARAGPATNYGYTF. The CDR3 DNA sequence: TGCGCCGCCCGCGCTGGGCCCGCAACTAACTATGGCTACACCTTC.

The chain joins TRBV9 to TRBJ1-1, with D hard to call. This CDR3 region has 14 residues. Germline V gene data show CDR1 as SGDLS and CDR2 as YYNGEE. V lost 3 bases and J lost 1, with 10 bases in between. The CDR3 spells CASSAGGRNTEAFF. Written as DNA, the CDR3 is TGTGCCAGCAGCGCCGGAGGGAGGAACACTGAAGCTTTCTTT.

The chain carries TRBV6-5 and TRBJ1-2; maybe TRBD1 (5 bases). V lost 2 bases, J lost 5 bases, and 15 bases lay in between. CDR1 MNHEY and CDR2 SVGAGI come from the germline V gene. CDR3 size: 15 residues. The CDR3 DNA is TGTGCCAGCAGTTACCGCGTCGGGGACCGGTATGGCTACACCTTC. Translation: CASSYRVGDRYGYTF.

This chain links TRBV25-1 with TRBJ2-7; 9 nucleotides align to TRBD1. The CDR3 has 16 amino acids. CDR1 is MGHDK, CDR2 SYGVNS, per germline. With V trimmed by 3 bases and J by 2 bases, 8 bases remained unmatched. The CDR3 loop is CASSDSPGQGPYEQYF. CDR3 DNA: TGTGCCAGCAGTGATTCCCCGGGACAGGGCCCCTACGAGCAGTACTTC.

The J gene is TRBJ1-5, the V gene TRBV6-5, with 9 bases fitting TRBD1. Per germline, CDR1 MNHEY and CDR2 SVGAGI. This CDR3 is built from 15 residues. V lost 5 bases and J lost 3; bases outside the gene matches: 5. DNA of the CDR3: TGTGCCAGCAGTCCCGGGACAGGGTTCAATCAGCCCCAGCATTTT. Translated, it gives CASSPGTGFNQPQHF.

This chain uses TRBV27 with TRBJ2-7; 10 positions agree with TRBD2. Germline CDR1 is MNHEY and CDR2 is SMNVEV (reference sequence). The CDR3 runs 15 residues. The V segment lost 1 base and the J segment 3 bases; nucleotides outside the gene matches: 3. CDR3 in DNA: TGTGCCAGCAGTTTATGGGGACTAGCGATCTACGAGCAGTACTTC. Amino acids: CASSLWGLAIYEQYF.

This chain connects TRBV11-1 to TRBJ1-1; tentatively, D is TRBD1 (6 bases). CDR3 length: 15 residues. CDR1 and CDR2 from the germline V gene are SGHAT and FQDESV (reference sequence). Trimming pared 5 bases from V and 1 base from J, leaving 14 bases between. The DNA for the CDR3 is TGTGCCAGCAGCCCCACCAGAGGGGGGAACACTGAAGCTTTCTTT. It specifies CASSPTRGGNTEAFF.

The rearrangement links TRBV10-3 to TRBJ2-2; D is perhaps TRBD1 (6 bases). In germline, CDR1 is ENHRY, CDR2 SYGVKD. Trimming took 4 bases from V and 2 from J, leaving 8 bases between them. The CDR3 length is 14 residues. The CDR3 nucleotides read TGTGCCATCAGTGCACAGGGAAACACCGGGGAGCTGTTTTTT. It specifies CAISAQGNTGELFF.

This sequence joins TRBV2 and TRBJ2-6; D call uncertain. CDR3 length: 15 amino acids. The germline V and J ends were trimmed by 6 bases and 1 base, with 10 bases remaining between them. The germline V gene encodes CDR1 SNHLY and CDR2 FYNNEI. In DNA, the CDR3 is TGTGCCAGCAGCGACTCAAATTCTGGGGCCAACGTCCTGACTTTC. Translating it yields CASSDSNSGANVLTF.

The chain links TRBV25-1 to TRBJ2-3; the D gene is possibly TRBD2 (5 bases). The germline V gene has CDR1 MGHDK and CDR2 SYGVNS. Trimming cost V 7 bases and J 2 bases, with 7 bases left between them. The CDR3 consists of 12 residues. CDR3 DNA sequence: TGTGCCAGCAAGGAGGTCACAGATACGCAGTATTTT. Translation: CASKEVTDTQYF.